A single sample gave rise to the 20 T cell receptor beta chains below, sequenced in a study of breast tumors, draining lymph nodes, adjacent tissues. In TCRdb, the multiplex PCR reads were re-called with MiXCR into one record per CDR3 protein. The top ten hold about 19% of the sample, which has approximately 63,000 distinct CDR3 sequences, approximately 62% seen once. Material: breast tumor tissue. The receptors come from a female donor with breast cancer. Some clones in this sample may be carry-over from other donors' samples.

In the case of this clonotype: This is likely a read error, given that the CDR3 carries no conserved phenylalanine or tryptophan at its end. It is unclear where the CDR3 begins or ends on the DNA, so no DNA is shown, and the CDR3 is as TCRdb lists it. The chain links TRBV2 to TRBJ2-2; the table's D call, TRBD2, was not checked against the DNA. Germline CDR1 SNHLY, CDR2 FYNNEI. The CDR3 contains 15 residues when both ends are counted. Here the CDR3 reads CASSEGLENTGELLL.

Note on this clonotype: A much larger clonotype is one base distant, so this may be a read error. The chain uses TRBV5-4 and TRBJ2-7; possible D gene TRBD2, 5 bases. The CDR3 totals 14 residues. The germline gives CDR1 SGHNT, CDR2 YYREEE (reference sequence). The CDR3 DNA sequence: TGTGCCAACAGCCCGAGCACAGCGGCGTACGAGCAGTACTTC. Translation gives CANSPSTAAYEQYF.

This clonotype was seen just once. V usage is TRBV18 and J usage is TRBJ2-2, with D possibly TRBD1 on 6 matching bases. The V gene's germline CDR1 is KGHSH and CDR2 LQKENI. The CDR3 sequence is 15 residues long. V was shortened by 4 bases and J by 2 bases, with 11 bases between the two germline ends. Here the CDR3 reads CASSQTDRNTGELFF. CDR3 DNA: TGTGCCAGCTCACAAACGGACAGAAACACCGGGGAGCTGTTTTTT. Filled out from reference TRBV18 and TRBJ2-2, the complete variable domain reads NAGVMQNPRHLVRRRGQEARLRCSPMKGHSHVYWYRQLPEEGLKFMVYLQKENIIDESGMPKERFSAEFPKEGPSILRIQQVVRGDSAAYFCASSQTDRNTGELFFGEGSRLTVL.

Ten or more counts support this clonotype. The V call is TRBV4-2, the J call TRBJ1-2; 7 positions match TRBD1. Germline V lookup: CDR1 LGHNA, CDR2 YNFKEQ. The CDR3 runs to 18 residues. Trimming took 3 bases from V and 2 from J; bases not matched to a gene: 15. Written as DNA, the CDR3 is TGTGCCAGCAGCCACCCGGGACAGAGAAACGGTTTAAACTATGGCTACACCTTC. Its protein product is CASSHPGQRNGLNYGYTF.

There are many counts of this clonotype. The CDR3 is CASKSRGQGTDTQYF. CDR3 DNA: TGTGCCAGCAAGAGTCGTGGCCAAGGCACAGATACGCAGTATTTT. The chain has TRBV6-5 and TRBJ2-3; D unresolved. V was pared by 7 bases and J by 1 base, with 15 bases between. This CDR3 comprises 15 residues. The germline CDR1 and CDR2 sequences are MNHEY and SVGAGI.

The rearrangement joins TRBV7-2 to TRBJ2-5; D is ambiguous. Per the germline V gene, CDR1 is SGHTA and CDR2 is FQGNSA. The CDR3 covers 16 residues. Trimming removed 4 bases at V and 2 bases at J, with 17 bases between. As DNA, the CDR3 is TGTGCCAGCAGCTCGATTACCGTTCAACAGCAAGAGACCCAGTACTTC. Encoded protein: CASSSITVQQQETQYF.

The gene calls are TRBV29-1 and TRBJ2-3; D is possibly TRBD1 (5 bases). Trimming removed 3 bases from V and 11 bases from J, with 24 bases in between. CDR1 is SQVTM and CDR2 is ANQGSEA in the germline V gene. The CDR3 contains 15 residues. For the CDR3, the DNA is TGCAGCGTTGAGATATGGGGCAGCCGATACAATGAGCAGTATTTT. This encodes CSVEIWGSRYNEQYF.

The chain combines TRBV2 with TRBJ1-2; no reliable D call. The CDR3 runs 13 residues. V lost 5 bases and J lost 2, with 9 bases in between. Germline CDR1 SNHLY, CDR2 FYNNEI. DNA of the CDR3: TGTGCCAGCAGTCTGACGGCCAACTATGGCTACACCTTC. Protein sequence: CASSLTANYGYTF.

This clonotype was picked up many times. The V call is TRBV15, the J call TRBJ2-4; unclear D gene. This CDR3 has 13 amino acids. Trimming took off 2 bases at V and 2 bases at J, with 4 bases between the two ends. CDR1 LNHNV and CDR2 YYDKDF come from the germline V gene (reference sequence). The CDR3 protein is CATSRSSKNIQYF. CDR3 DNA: TGTGCCACCAGCAGATCCTCCAAAAACATTCAGTACTTC. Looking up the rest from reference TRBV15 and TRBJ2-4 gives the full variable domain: DAMVIQNPRYQVTQFGKPVTLSCSQTLNHNVMYWYQQKSSQAPKLLFHYYDKDFNNEADTPDNFQSRRPNTSFCFLDIRSPGLGDTAMYLCATSRSSKNIQYFGAGTRLSVL.

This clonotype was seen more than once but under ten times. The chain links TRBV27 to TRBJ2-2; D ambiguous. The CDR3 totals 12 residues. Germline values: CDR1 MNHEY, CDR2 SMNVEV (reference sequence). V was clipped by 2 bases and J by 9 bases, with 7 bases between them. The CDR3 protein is CASSLQSRELFF. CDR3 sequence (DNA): TGTGCCAGCAGTTTACAGTCGCGGGAGCTGTTTTTT.

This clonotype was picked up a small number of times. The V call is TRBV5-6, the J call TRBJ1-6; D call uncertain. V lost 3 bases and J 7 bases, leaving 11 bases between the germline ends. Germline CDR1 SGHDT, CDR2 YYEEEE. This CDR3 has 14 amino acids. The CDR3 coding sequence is TGTGCCAGCAGCTACCTAGCGGGAAATTCACCCCTCCACTTT. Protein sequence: CASSYLAGNSPLHF.

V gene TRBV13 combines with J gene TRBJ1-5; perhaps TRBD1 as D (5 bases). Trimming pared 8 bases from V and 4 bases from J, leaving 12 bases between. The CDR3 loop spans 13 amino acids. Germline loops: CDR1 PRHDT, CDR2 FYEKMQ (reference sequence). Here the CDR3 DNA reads TGTGCCAGCCAGTGGCGGGGGAATCAGCCCCAGCATTTT. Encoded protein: CASQWRGNQPQHF.

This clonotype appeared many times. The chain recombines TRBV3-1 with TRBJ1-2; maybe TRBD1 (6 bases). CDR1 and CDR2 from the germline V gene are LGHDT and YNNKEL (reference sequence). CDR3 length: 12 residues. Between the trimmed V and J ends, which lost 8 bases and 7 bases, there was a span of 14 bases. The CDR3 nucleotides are TGTGCCAGCCGCAGACAGGAGGGTGGCTACACCTTC. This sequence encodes CASRRQEGGYTF.

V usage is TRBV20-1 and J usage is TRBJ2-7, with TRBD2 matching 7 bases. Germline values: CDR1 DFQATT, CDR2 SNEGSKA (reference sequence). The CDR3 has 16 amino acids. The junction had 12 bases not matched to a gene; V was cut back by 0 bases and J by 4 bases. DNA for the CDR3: TGCAGTGCTAGAGATGGAGCCAGCGGGACCCGGTACGAGCAGTACTTC. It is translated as CSARDGASGTRYEQYF.

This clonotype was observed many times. CDR3 amino acids: CSAKTGTSGYNEQFF. Written as DNA, the CDR3 is TGCAGTGCTAAAACCGGGACTAGCGGCTACAATGAGCAGTTCTTC. This sequence joins TRBV20-1 and TRBJ2-1; 11 bases are a match to TRBD2. Germline CDR1 reads DFQATT; CDR2 reads SNEGSKA (reference sequence). The CDR3 loop spans 15 amino acids. With V trimmed by 4 bases and J by 3 bases, 5 bases remained unmatched.

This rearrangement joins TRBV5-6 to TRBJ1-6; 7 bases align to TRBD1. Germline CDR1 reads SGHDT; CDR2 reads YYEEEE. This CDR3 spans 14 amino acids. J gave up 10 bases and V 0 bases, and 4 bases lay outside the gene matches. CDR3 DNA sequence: TGTGCCAGCAGCTTGGGCGGGGGACAGTCACCCCTCCACTTT. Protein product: CASSLGGGQSPLHF.

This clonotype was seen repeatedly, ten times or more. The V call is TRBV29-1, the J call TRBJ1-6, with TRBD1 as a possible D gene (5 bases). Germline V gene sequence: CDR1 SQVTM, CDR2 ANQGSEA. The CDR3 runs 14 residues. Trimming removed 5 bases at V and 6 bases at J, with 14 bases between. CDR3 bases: TGCAGCGTTTCCTCCGGGACTACTAATTCACCCCTCCACTTT. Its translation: CSVSSGTTNSPLHF.

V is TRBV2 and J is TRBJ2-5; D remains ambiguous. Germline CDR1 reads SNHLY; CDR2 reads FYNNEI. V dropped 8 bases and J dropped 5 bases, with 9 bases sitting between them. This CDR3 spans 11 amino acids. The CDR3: CASSTEETQYF. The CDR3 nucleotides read TGTGCCAGCTCTACGGAGGAGACCCAGTACTTC.

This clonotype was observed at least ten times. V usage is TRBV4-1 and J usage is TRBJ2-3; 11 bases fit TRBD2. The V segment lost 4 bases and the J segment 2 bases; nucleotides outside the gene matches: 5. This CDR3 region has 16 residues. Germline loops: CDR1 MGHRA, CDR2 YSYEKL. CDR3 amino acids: CASSRRLAGNTDTQYF. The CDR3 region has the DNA TGCGCCAGCAGCCGAAGACTAGCGGGGAACACAGATACGCAGTATTTT.

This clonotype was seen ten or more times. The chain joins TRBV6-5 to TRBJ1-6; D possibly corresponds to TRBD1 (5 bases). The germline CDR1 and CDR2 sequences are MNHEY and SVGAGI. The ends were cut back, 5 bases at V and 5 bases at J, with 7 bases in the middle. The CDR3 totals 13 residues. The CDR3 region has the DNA TGTGCCAGCAGTAGGGGTAATAATTCACCCCTCCACTTT. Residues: CASSRGNNSPLHF.